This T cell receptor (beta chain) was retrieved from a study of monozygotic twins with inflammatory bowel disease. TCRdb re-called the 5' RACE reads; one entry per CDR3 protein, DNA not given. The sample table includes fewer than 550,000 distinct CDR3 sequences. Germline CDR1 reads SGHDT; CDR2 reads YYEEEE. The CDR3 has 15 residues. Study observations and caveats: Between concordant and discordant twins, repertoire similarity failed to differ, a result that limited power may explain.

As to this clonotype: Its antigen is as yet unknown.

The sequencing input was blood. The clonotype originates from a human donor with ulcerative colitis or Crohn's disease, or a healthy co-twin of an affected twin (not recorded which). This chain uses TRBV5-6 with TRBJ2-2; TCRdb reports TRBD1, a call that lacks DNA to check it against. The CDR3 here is CASSPGPREAGELFF.